This T cell receptor beta chain was found in a study of blood T cell repertoires in COVID-19. Study as a whole: Samples came from the United States, Italy and Spain, spanning acute and convalescent COVID-19. The analysed material was cDNA or gDNA that came from T cells, B-cell-depleted T cells, or PBMCs.

The germline gives CDR1 SNHLY, CDR2 FYNNEI. This CDR3 has 16 residues. The ends were cut back, 6 bases at V and 0 bases at J, with 16 bases in the middle. How the authors handled the data: Amplification of reference gene primers provided the estimated nucleated cell counts. This table comes from immunoSEQ multiplex PCR, and its TCRdb copy is limited to in-frame clones, with some not included. For V, J and clone size, that table is used; D and trimming come from the DNA. This table holds around 280,000 clones, around 87% found once. The specimen sequenced was peripheral blood. The gene calls are TRBV2 and TRBJ2-3, with D possibly matching TRBD1 (5 bases). The TCR comes from a woman in her forties or fifties who had recovered from COVID-19. CDR3 nucleotides: TGTGCCAGCAGGCAAGAGACAGCATCTAGCACAGATACGCAGTATTTT. It translates to CASRQETASSTDTQYF.